This T cell receptor beta chain was captured in a study of Ad26.COV2.S vaccination and SARS-CoV-2 variants. About the research overall: Donor participated within the Ad26.COV2.S arm of the COV1001 trial. Dosing was one shot or two shots 56 days apart.

Trimming pared 6 bases from V and 7 bases from J, leaving 15 bases between. CDR1 is MNHEY, CDR2 SMNVEV, per germline (reference sequence). This CDR3 contains 14 residues. Sample treatment: around 19 received Ad26.COV2.S at low or high dose, single or two shots; about 5 received placebo; per-sample allocation not given. Samples were taken on day 63 after the first vaccine or placebo injection. In the vaccine, an Ad26 vector expressed the SARS-CoV-2 spike of the Wuhan strain. TCRdb's table, derived via immunoSEQ multiplex PCR, lists solely in-frame clones and lacks some. There are some 480,000 clones in the sample; around 85% occur only once, and about 13% lies in the top ten.

The source is a person aged 18-65 years who received the Ad26.COV2.S COVID-19 vaccine or a placebo. The source material was peripheral blood, sampled in a trial of Ad26.COV2.S vaccine versus placebo. The chain uses TRBV27 and TRBJ2-2, with a weak D call TRBD2 (5 bases). The CDR3 is CASRILGAGGELFF. Here the CDR3 DNA reads TGTGCCAGCAGGATTCTCGGCGCGGGCGGGGAGCTGTTTTTT.